This TCR beta chain came from a study of Graves' ophthalmopathy and Graves' hyperthyroidism (dated by TCRdb to the late 2010s). About the full investigation: A patient counted as having stable hyperthyroidism if there was no progression to ophthalmopathy within 18 months of follow-up. The study used TCR beta repertoire signatures to distinguish Graves' ophthalmopathy from Graves' hyperthyroidism and to predict progression to ophthalmopathy. In total, approximately 130 blood samples were TCR-sequenced: approximately 40 ophthalmopathy, some 75 hyperthyroidism and approximately 17 hyperthyroidism-to-ophthalmopathy patients. To explore V-J signatures that distinguish ophthalmopathy from hyperthyroidism, a discovery set of 100 patients was enrolled, made up of 43 with ophthalmopathy and under 65 with stable hyperthyroidism. In over five hyperthyroidism patients, the T-cell repertoires found in thyroid tissue were compared with those found in blood. An independent validation cohort comprised some 19 hyperthyroidism patients and about 16 patients who later progressed from hyperthyroidism to ophthalmopathy. Once sampling was done, hyperthyroidism patients were given methimazole at a starting dose of 30 mg daily, while ophthalmopathy patients were given high-dose intravenous methylprednisolone. What the study reported, not specific to this receptor: Most of the expanded thyroid clonotypes with a frequency above 0.001 were also detected in blood, and it was suggested that the thyroid immune response may be reflected by blood repertoires. In cross-validation, the 13-signature model distinguished ophthalmopathy from stable hyperthyroidism with just over 85% sensitivity and 81.08% specificity, while in the test set the corresponding values were about 80% and 75%. No statistical method was used to set the sample size in advance, and the investigators knew which group each participant was assigned to. In validation, the model predicted ophthalmopathy progression with roughly 68% sensitivity and approximately 72% specificity; around twelve predicted patients were CT-confirmed with GO in a median of 6.5 months.

TCR beta CDR3 regions were amplified from RNA transcripts for repertoire sequencing. The first round of RT-PCR was done with HTBI primers and the Qiagen OneStep RT-PCR kit, and was followed by a second round of multiplex PCR, then size selection and purification. Sequencing of the libraries was carried out on an Illumina HiSeq2000 in paired-end mode with 100 bp reads. The authors' analysis ran thus. SOAPnuke was used to process the reads, throwing out any read that had adapters, had uncalled bases, had a mean Phred below 15, or lacked an exact constant-primer or identifier match. High-quality paired reads were merged with COPE v1.2.5. Each unique nucleotide sequence was treated as a clonotype, and MiTCR v1.1 was used to align the clonotypes to the IMGT TRB V, D and J references. The analysis was limited to V-J combinations with a frequency above 0.0001, which together covered over 98% of repertoires. For each V-J combination, a TCR clonal expansion and chaos score was defined as the ratio of F50 clonal expansion to chaos observed in the TCRdist matrix. Welch's t-statistics and random forest were used to narrow the features down to about twelve V-J combinations, which were then fed into a naive Bayes classifier. The Morisita-Horn index was used to measure how similar the thyroid and blood repertoires were. The public reads were reprocessed in TCRdb via fastp at Q25 and MiXCR, keeping in-frame beta chains. Each CDR3 protein appears once, grouped with its most common genes and DNA. The V and J calls follow TCRdb's processing rather than the paper's. The sample contains about 590,000 distinct CDR3 sequences, 35% to 45% of them found a single time. The ten largest account for roughly 4% of the sample.

Comment on this clonotype: Its target antigen remains unknown. A much larger clone lies one base from this, so it may be a read error. A read error is likely, as this CDR3 ends without the conserved phenylalanine or tryptophan.

Hyperthyroidism patients were newly diagnosed, were aged 18 to 65 years, and had a disease duration under 2 months. Patients with other autoimmune diseases, uncontrolled infections, pregnancy or lactation were excluded. Diagnosis was based on clinical symptoms, serum thyroxine, TRAb, thyroid ultrasound and orbital computed tomography. Total RNA was extracted with Trizol reagent and quality-checked on an Agilent 2100 Bioanalyzer. The germline V gene supplies CDR1 SGHAT and CDR2 FQNNGV. The junction carries 10 bases between V and J, which are trimmed by 4 bases and 0 bases respectively. The CDR3 length equals 14 residues, ends included. Only the CDR3 DNA stays, 42 bases, in frame from base 1.

This sequence was found in an adult man with Graves' hyperthyroidism. The sequence is built from TRBV11-2 and TRBJ2-7; 5 matching bases give a weak D call of TRBD1. Specimen: peripheral blood or thyroid tissue (not recorded which). In nucleotide form, the sequence is TGTGCCAGCAGCTCCCAACAGGTCTCCTACGAGCAGTACCTC. Protein translation: CASSSQQVSYEQYL.